This T cell receptor beta chain originates from a study of blood T cell repertoires in COVID-19. After removal of 1 base from V and 8 bases from J, the junction contained 13 bases not matched to a gene. The CDR3 length is 16 residues. Germline V gene sequence: CDR1 SGDLS, CDR2 YYNGEE. Clinical history as reported by participants underpinned cohort assignment. The study recruited exposed participants who had met a COVID-19 case within 2 weeks before entry. Original methodology: Estimation of nucleated cell counts was performed using reference gene primer amplification. Some clones are missing from TCRdb's copy, which holds only in-frame ones; the method was immunoSEQ multiplex PCR. That table gives V, J and clone size, and the DNA gave D and trimming. Among 300,000 to 350,000 clones listed, 88% were seen once.

Sequencing used PBMCs or T cells enriched from blood (not recorded which). V is TRBV9 and J is TRBJ1-2, with 8 bases fitting TRBD1. This receptor was taken from a woman in her twenties or thirties who had been exposed to COVID-19. CDR3 residues: CASSVTQGTGREGYTF. The CDR3 DNA sequence: TGTGCCAGCAGCGTAACGCAGGGGACAGGCCGAGAGGGCTACACCTTC.